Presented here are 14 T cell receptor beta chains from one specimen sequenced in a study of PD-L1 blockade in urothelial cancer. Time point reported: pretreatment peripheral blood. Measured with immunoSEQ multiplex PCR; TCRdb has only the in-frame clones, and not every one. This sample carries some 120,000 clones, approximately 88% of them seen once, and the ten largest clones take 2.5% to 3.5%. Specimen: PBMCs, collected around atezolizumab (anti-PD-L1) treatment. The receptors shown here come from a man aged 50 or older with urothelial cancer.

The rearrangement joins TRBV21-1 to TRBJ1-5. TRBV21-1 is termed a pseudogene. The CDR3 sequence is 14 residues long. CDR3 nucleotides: TGTGCCAGCCAAAGCTGGAGGTTCAATCAGCCCCAGCATTTT. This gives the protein CASQSWRFNQPQHF.

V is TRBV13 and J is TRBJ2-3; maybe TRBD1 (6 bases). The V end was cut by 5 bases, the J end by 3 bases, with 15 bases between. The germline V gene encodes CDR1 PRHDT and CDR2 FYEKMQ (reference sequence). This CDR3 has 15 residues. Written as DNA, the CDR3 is TGTGCCAGCAGCATAGTCAGGGGCTGGACAGATACGCAGTATTTT. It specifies CASSIVRGWTDTQYF.

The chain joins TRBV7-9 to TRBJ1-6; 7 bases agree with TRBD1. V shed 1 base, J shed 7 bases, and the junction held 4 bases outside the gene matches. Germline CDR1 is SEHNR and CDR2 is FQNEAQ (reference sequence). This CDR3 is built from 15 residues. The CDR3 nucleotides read TGTGCCAGCAGCTTAGGGGGACAGAACAATTCACCCCTCCACTTT. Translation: CASSLGGQNNSPLHF.

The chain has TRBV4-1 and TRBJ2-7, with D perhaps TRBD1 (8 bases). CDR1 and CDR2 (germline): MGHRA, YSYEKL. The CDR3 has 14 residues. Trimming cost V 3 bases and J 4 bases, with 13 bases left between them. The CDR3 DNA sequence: TGCGCCAGCAGCCACAACAGGGGGGGATACGAGCAGTACTTC. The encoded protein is CASSHNRGGYEQYF.

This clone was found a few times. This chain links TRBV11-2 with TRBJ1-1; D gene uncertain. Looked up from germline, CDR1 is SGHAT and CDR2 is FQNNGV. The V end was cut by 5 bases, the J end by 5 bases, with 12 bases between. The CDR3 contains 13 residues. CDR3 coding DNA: TGTGCCAGCAGCGGCCCCCTCAGGACTGAAGCTTTCTTT. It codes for CASSGPLRTEAFF.

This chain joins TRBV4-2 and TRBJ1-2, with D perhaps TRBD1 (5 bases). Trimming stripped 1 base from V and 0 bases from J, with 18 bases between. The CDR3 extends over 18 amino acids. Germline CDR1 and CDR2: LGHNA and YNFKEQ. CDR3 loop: CASSQGGTSGGTNYGYTF. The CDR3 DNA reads TGTGCCAGCAGCCAAGGGGGGACCTCGGGGGGAACTAACTATGGCTACACCTTC.

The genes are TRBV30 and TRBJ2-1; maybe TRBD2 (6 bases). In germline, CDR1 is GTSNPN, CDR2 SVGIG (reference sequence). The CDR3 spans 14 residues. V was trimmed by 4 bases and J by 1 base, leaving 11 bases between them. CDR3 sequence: CAWKVAGSYNEQFF. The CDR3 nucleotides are TGTGCCTGGAAAGTTGCGGGATCCTACAATGAGCAGTTCTTC.

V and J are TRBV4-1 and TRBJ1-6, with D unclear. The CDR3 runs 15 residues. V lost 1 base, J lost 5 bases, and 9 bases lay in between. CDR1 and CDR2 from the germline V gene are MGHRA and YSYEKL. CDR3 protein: CASSQVQQNNSPLHF. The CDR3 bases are TGCGCCAGCAGCCAAGTACAACAGAATAATTCACCCCTCCACTTT.

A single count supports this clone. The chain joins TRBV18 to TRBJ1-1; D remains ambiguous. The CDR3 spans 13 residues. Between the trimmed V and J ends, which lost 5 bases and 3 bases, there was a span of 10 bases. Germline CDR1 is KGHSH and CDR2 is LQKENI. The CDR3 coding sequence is TGTGCCAGCTCAAGGGAGGGTTACACTGAAGCTTTCTTT. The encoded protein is CASSREGYTEAFF. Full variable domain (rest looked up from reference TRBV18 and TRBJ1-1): NAGVMQNPRHLVRRRGQEARLRCSPMKGHSHVYWYRQLPEEGLKFMVYLQKENIIDESGMPKERFSAEFPKEGPSILRIQQVVRGDSAAYFCASSREGYTEAFFGQGTRLTVV.

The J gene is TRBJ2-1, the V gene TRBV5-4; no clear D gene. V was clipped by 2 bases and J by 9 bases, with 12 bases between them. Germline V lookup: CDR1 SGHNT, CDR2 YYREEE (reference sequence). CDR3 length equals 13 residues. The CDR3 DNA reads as TGTGCCAGCAGCTTTCTGTCAGCGACTGAGCAGTTCTTC. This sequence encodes CASSFLSATEQFF.

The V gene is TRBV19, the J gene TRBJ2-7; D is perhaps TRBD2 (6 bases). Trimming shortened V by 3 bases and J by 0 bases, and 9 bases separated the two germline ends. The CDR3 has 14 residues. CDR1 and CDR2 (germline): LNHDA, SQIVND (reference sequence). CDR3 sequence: CASSIGGISYEQYF. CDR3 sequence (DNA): TGTGCCAGTAGTATTGGGGGGATCTCCTACGAGCAGTACTTC.

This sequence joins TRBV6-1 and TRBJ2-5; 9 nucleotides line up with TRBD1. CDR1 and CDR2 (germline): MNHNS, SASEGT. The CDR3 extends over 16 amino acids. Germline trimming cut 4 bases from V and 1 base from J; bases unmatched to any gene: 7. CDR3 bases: TGTGCCAGCAGTGGGACAGGGGTCTCCATCCAAGAGACCCAGTACTTC. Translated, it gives CASSGTGVSIQETQYF.

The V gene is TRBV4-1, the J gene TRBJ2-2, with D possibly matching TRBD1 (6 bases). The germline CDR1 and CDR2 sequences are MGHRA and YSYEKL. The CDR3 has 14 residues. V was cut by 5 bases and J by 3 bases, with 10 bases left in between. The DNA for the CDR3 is TGCGCCAGCAGCAACAGGGCCGACACCGGGGAGCTGTTTTTT. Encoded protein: CASSNRADTGELFF.

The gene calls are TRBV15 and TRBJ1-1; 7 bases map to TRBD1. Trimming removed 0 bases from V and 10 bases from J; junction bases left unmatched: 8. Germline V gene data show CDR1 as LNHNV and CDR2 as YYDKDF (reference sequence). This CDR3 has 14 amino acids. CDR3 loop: CATSRELRDRGAFF. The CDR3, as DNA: TGTGCCACCAGCAGAGAACTACGGGACAGAGGAGCTTTCTTT.